The rows below give T cell receptor beta chains drawn from one sample of a study of cytomegalovirus exposure and HLA in healthy donors. Clones were sequenced by immunoSEQ multiplex PCR, and TCRdb holds only the in-frame ones, with some missing. This table holds over 150,000 clones, about three quarters found once. Sample: PBMCs. The receptor source for this set is a woman aged 30 to 39 in good health and CMV-seropositive. CDR3s include the opening cysteine and the closing phenylalanine or tryptophan. Fields, in order: clone size, D gene, V gene, CDR3 length, J gene, CDR3 protein, CDR3 DNA. A D gene is named only where the DNA matches it firmly. Expanded clones get a size class; other rows say once, few or many, or leave the size out.

abundance: -
d_gene: -
v_gene: TRBV25-1
len: 11
j_gene: TRBJ2-7
CDR3aa: CAIEGTYEQYF
CDR3nt: TGTGCCATCGAGGGAACCTACGAGCAGTACTTC

abundance: -
d_gene: -
v_gene: TRBV30
len: 14
j_gene: TRBJ2-1
CDR3aa: CASEVNRALNEQFF
CDR3nt: TGTGCCTCGGAAGTGAACCGAGCGCTCAATGAGCAGTTCTTC

abundance: -
d_gene: TRBD2
v_gene: TRBV7-3
len: 15
j_gene: TRBJ2-7
CDR3aa: CASSAGTSGSYEQYF
CDR3nt: TGTGCCAGCAGCGCCGGGACTAGCGGATCCTACGAGCAGTACTTC

abundance: -
d_gene: -
v_gene: TRBV5-1
len: 15
j_gene: TRBJ1-4
CDR3aa: CASSLGGGTNEKLFF
CDR3nt: TGCGCCAGCAGCTTGGGGGGAGGGACTAATGAAAAACTGTTTTTT

abundance: -
d_gene: -
v_gene: TRBV5-1
len: 15
j_gene: TRBJ2-7
CDR3aa: CASSLWDSSSYEQYF
CDR3nt: TGCGCCAGCAGCTTGTGGGACTCGAGCTCCTACGAGCAGTACTTC

abundance: -
d_gene: -
v_gene: TRBV7-2
len: 13
j_gene: TRBJ2-5
CDR3aa: CAARFTGQETQYF
CDR3nt: TGTGCCGCCCGTTTTACAGGGCAAGAGACCCAGTACTTC

abundance: -
d_gene: TRBD1
v_gene: TRBV6-4
len: 16
j_gene: TRBJ2-1
CDR3aa: CASSDRPGQDYNEQFF
CDR3nt: TGTGCCAGCAGTGACCGACCGGGACAGGATTACAATGAGCAGTTCTTC

abundance: few
d_gene: TRBD1
v_gene: TRBV2
len: 13
j_gene: TRBJ1-1
CDR3aa: CASSGVSGGRAFF
CDR3nt: TGTGCCAGCAGTGGAGTCTCAGGGGGACGAGCTTTCTTT

abundance: -
d_gene: TRBD1
v_gene: TRBV7-6
len: 14
j_gene: TRBJ1-1
CDR3aa: CASSTGQGGTEAFF
CDR3nt: TGTGCCAGCAGCACGGGACAGGGCGGGACTGAAGCTTTCTTT

abundance: -
d_gene: TRBD2
v_gene: TRBV15
len: 16
j_gene: TRBJ2-3
CDR3aa: CATSRDRLAAGDTQYF
CDR3nt: TGTGCCACCAGCAGAGATCGGCTAGCGGCGGGGGATACGCAGTATTTT